A selection of T cell receptor beta chains follows, all from one sample in a study of CD8+ T cells in alopecia areata. Measured with immunoSEQ multiplex PCR; TCRdb has only the in-frame clones, and not every one. The sample yields 150,000 to 200,000 clones, around 63% seen once. The sequencing used CD4+ T cells sorted from blood, collected at week 0. These receptors originate from a human donor with alopecia areata. CDR3s include the opening cysteine and the closing phenylalanine or tryptophan. Clone size is given for some rows only: seen once, a few or many times, or a class if the clone is expanded.

>TRBJ2-5|TRBV15|-
CATSMYEGWETQYF
>TRBJ2-7|TRBV30|-
CAWSPGTGGSEQYF
>TRBJ2-3|TRBV29-1|few
CSVVGDTQYF
>TRBJ2-7|TRBV6-1|-
CASSPEGGAPYEQYF
>TRBJ2-7|TRBV19|many
CASSHGQMRGGQYF
>TRBJ2-5|TRBV12-5|few
CASGYPGGETQYF
>TRBJ1-5|TRBV30|-
CAWSLTGHRNQPQHF
>TRBJ1-1|TRBV2|-
CASVDGGATEAFF
>TRBJ2-6|TRBV27|-
CASSRDHSGANVLTF
>TRBJ2-7|TRBV7-2|-
CASSLVGSGGDEQYF
>TRBJ2-6|TRBV4-2|few
CASSHGDRVVVGANVLTF
>TRBJ1-2|TRBV29-1|-
CSVTGSNYGYTF
>TRBJ2-1|TRBV5-1|few
CASSLEQGYNEQFF
>TRBJ2-1|TRBV5-1|-
CASTHDRAEQFF
>TRBJ1-6|TRBV7-9|-
CASSPPGQDNSPLHF
>TRBJ1-4|TRBV7-2|few
CASSLRRDLKLFF
>TRBJ2-1|TRBV29-1|-
CSVERSGGGEQFF
>TRBJ1-1|TRBV11-1|-
CASSFGQLNTEAFF
>TRBJ2-2|TRBV25-1|-
CASGWDRGRGITGELFF
>TRBJ1-2|TRBV4-3|-
CASSQEGGRASFF
>TRBJ2-1|TRBV29-1|medium-sized
CSVLRAPASYNEQFF
>TRBJ1-5|TRBV23-1|-
CASSQDPQDGDDQPQHF
>TRBJ1-5|TRBV19|-
CASSIPTGAYQPQHF
>TRBJ1-1|TRBV29-1|-
CSVGPTGLGSTEAFF
>TRBJ2-1|TRBV29-1|few
CSVDAGYDEQFF
>TRBJ1-5|TRBV30|few
CAWSVSGGNQPQHF
>TRBJ1-1|TRBV29-1|-
CSVLRRGNTEAFF
>TRBJ2-7|TRBV29-1|-
CSVEDSTAYEQYF
>TRBJ1-2|TRBV5-4|-
CASSRNRGANYGYTF
>TRBJ1-1|TRBV4-1|-
CASSQGTGLSDTEAFF
>TRBJ2-7|TRBV5-1|few
CASSLGLGQGHEQYF
>TRBJ1-4|TRBV5-4|-
CASSLWAQNEKLFF
>TRBJ1-5|TRBV7-2|-
CASSLASVSGSQPQHF
>TRBJ2-7|TRBV29-1|-
CSVEGQSYEQYF
>TRBJ1-4|TRBV2|few
CASSFLQGPEKLFF
>TRBJ2-7|TRBV9|-
CASSPRGGSYEQYF
>TRBJ1-2|TRBV5-1|-
CASSSGQQAYGYTF
>TRBJ2-1|TRBV5-6|-
CASSLDGLDLEQFF
>TRBJ2-7|TRBV11-1|few
CASSFQSYEQYF
>TRBJ2-3|TRBV5-1|-
CASREYTSGSPTDTQYF